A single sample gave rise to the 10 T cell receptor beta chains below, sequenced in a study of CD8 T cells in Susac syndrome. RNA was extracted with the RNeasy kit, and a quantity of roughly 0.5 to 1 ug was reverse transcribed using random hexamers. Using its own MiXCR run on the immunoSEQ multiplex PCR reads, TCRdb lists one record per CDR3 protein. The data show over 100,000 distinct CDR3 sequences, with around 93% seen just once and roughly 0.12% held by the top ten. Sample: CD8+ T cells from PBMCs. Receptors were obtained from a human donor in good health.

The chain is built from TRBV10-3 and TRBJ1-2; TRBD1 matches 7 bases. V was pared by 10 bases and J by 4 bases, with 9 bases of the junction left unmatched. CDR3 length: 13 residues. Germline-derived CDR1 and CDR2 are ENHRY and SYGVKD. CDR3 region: CATRTGTSYGYTF. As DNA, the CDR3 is TGTGCCACCAGGACAGGTACCAGCTATGGCTACACCTTC.

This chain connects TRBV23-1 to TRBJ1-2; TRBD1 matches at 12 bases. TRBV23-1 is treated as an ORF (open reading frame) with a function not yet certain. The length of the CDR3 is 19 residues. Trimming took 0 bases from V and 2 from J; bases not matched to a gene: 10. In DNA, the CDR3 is TGCGCCAGCAGTCAATCGAACCCCTCGGGACAGGGGGCAAACTATGGCTACACCTTC. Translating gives CASSQSNPSGQGANYGYTF.

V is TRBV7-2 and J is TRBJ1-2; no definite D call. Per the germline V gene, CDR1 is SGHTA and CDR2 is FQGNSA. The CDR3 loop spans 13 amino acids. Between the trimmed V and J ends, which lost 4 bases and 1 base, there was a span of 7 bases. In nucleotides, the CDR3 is TGTGCCAGCAGCTCATCCCTTAACTATGGCTACACCTTC. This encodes CASSSSLNYGYTF.

CDR3 amino acids: CAWSVNFGLAGQAYNEQFF. The CDR3 nucleotides are TGTGCCTGGAGTGTGAATTTCGGACTAGCGGGTCAGGCCTACAATGAGCAGTTCTTC. This rearrangement joins TRBV30 to TRBJ2-1; 11 nucleotides line up with TRBD2. Trimming removed 0 bases from V and 2 bases from J; junction bases left unmatched: 12. Germline V gene sequence: CDR1 GTSNPN, CDR2 SVGIG (reference sequence). This CDR3 is 19 amino acids long. The variable domain in full, completed from reference TRBV30 and TRBJ2-1, reads SQTIHQWPATLVQPVGSPLSLECTVEGTSNPNLYWYRQAAGRGLQLLFYSVGIGQISSEVPQNLSASRPQDRQFILSSKKLLLSDSGFYLCAWSVNFGLAGQAYNEQFFGPGTRLTVL.

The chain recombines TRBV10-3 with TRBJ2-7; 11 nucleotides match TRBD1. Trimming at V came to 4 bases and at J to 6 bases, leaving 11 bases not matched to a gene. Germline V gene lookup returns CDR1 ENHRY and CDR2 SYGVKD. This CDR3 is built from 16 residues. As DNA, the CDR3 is TGTGCCATCAGTGGGTCTGGAGGGACAGGGGGATCCGAGCAGTACTTC. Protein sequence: CAISGSGGTGGSEQYF.

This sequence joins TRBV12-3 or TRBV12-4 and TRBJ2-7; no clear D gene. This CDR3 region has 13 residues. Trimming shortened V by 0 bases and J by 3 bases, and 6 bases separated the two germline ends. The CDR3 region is CASSLAASYEQYF. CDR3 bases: TGTGCCAGCAGTTTAGCCGCGAGCTACGAGCAGTACTTC.

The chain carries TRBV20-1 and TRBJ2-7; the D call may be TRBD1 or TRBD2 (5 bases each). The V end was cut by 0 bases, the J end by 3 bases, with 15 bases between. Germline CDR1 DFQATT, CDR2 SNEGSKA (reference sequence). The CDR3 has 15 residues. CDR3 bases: TGCAGTGCTAGAGACCCCGGGACGTGGGGCTACGAGCAGTACTTC. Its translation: CSARDPGTWGYEQYF.

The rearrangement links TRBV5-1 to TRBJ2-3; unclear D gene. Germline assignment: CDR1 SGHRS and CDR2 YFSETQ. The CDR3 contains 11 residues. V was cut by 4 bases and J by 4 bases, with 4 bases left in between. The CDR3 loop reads CASSDADTQYF. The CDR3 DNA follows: TGCGCCAGCAGCGACGCAGATACGCAGTATTTT. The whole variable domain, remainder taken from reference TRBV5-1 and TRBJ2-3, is KAGVTQTPRYLIKTRGQQVTLSCSPISGHRSVSWYQQTPGQGLQFLFEYFSETQRNKGNFPGRFSGRQFSNSRSEMNVSTLELGDSALYLCASSDADTQYFGPGTRLTVL.

The CDR3 spells CAWSVGTSGNIQYF. CDR3 DNA sequence: TGTGCCTGGAGTGTGGGGACTAGCGGAAACATTCAGTACTTC. The rearrangement links TRBV30 to TRBJ2-4; 11 bases align to TRBD2. The germline V gene encodes CDR1 GTSNPN and CDR2 SVGIG (reference sequence). The ends lost 0 bases at V and 6 bases at J; junction bases unmatched: 1. This CDR3 is 14 amino acids long.

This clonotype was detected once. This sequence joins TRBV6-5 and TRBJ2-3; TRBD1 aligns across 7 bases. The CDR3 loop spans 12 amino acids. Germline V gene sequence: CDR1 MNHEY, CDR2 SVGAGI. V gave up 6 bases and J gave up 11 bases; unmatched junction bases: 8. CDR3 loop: CASSYDRVKQYF. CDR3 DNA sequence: TGTGCCAGCAGCTATGACAGGGTTAAGCAGTATTTT.